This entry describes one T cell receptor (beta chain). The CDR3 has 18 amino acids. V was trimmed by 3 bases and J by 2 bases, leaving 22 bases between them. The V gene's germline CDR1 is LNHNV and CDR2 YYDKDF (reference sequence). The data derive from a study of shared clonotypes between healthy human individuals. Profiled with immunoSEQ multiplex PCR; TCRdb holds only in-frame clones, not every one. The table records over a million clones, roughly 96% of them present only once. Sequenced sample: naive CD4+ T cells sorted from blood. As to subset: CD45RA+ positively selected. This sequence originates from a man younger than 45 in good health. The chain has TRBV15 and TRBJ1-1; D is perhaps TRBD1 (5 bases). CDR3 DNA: TGTGCCACCAGCAGGGAACAGGCTCTTTTATTCGGAAACACTGAAGCTTTCTTT. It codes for CATSREQALLFGNTEAFF.